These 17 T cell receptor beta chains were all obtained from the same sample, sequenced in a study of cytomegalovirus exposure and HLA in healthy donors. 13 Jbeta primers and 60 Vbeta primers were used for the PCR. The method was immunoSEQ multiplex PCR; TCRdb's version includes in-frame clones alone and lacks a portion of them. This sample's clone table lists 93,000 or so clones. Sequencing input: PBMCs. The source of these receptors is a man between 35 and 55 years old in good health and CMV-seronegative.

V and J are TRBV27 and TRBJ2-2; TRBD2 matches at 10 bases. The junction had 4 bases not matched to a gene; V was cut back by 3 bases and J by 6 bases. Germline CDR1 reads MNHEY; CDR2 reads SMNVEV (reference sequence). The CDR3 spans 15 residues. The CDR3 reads CASSFQAGGPGELFF. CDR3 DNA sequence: TGTGCCAGCAGTTTTCAAGCGGGGGGGCCCGGGGAGCTGTTTTTT.

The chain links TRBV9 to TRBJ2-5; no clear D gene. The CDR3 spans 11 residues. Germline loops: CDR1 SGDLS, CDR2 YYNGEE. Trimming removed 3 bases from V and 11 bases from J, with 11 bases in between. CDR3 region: CASSASGEQYF. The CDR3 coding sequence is TGTGCCAGCAGCGCCAGTGGAGAGCAGTACTTC.

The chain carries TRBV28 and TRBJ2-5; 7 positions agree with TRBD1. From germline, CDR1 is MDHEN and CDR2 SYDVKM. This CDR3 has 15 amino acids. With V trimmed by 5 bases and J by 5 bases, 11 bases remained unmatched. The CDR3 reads CASSTGQNRGETQYF. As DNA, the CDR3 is TGTGCCAGCAGTACGGGACAGAATCGTGGGGAGACCCAGTACTTC.

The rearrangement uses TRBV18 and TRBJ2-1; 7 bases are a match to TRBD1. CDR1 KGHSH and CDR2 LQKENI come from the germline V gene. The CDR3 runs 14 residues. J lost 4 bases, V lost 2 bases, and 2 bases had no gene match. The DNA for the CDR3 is TGTGCCAGCTCACCAGGGACAGCGTACAATGAGCAGTTCTTC. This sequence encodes CASSPGTAYNEQFF.

As DNA, the CDR3 is TGCGCCAGCAGCTTCATCCGGGGGGCTAACACTGAAGCTTTCTTT. As protein: CASSFIRGANTEAFF. This chain uses TRBV5-1 with TRBJ1-1; tentative D call: TRBD1 (6 bases). The CDR3 has 15 residues. The V end was cut by 2 bases, the J end by 2 bases, with 13 bases between. Germline V gene lookup returns CDR1 SGHRS and CDR2 YFSETQ.

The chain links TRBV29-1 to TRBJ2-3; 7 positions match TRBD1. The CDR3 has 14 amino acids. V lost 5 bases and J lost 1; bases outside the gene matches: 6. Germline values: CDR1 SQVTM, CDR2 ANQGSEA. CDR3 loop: CSVLGGEGTDTQYF. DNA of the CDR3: TGCAGCGTTCTAGGGGGCGAGGGCACAGATACGCAGTATTTT.

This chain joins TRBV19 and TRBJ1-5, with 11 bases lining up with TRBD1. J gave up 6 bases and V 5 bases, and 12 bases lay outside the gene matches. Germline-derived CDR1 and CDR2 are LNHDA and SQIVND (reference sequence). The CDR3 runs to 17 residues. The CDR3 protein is CASSFRLGQGAGQPQHF. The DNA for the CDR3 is TGTGCCAGTAGTTTTCGCCTCGGACAGGGGGCAGGTCAGCCCCAGCATTTT.

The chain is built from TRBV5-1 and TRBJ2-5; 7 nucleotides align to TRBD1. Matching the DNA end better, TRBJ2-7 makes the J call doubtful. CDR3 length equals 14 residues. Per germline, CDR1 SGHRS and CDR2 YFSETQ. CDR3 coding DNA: TGCGCCAGCAGCTTGGAGGGGGCTCGGAACGAGCAGTACTTC. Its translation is CASSLEGARNEQYF.

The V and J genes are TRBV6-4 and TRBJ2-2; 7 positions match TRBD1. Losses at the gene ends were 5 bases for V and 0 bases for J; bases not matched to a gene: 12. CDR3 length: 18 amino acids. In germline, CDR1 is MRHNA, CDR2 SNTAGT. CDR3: CASSRSPTGASNTGELFF. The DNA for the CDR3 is TGTGCCAGCAGTCGCAGCCCCACAGGGGCCTCGAACACCGGGGAGCTGTTTTTT.

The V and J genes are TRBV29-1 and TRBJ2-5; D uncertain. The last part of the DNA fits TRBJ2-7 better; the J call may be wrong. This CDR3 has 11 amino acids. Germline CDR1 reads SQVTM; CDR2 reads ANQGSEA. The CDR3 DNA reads TGCAGCGTTGACAACTCCTACGAGCAGTACTTC. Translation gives CSVDNSYEQYF.

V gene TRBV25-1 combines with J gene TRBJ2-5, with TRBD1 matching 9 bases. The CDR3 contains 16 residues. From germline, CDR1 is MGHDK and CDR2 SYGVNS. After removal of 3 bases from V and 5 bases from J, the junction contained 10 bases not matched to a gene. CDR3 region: CASSDLKQGAGETQYF. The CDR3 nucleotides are TGTGCCAGCAGTGACCTTAAACAGGGGGCCGGGGAGACCCAGTACTTC. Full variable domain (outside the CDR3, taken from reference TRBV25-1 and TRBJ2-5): EADIYQTPRYLVIGTGKKITLECSQTMGHDKMYWYQQDPGMELHLIHYSYGVNSTEKGDLSSESTVSRIRTEHFPLTLESARPSHTSQYLCASSDLKQGAGETQYFGPGTRLLVL.

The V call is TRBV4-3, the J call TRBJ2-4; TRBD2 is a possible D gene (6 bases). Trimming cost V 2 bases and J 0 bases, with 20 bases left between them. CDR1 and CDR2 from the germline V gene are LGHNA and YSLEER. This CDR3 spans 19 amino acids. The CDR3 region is CASSQTGTVGSLAKNIQYF. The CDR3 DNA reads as TGCGCCAGCAGCCAAACCGGGACTGTCGGTTCTCTAGCCAAAAACATTCAGTACTTC.

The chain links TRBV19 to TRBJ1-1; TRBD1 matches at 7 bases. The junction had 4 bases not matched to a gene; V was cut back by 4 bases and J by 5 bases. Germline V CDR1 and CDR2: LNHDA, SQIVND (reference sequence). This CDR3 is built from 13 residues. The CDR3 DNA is TGTGCCAGTAGTACCGAGGGGGCTACTGAAGCTTTCTTT. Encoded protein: CASSTEGATEAFF.

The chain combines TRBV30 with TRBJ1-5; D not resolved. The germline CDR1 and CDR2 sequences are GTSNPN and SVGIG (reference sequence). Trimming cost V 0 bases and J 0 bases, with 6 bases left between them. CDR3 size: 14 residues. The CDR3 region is CAWSVAGSNQPQHF. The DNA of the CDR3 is TGTGCCTGGAGTGTGGCAGGTAGCAATCAGCCCCAGCATTTT.

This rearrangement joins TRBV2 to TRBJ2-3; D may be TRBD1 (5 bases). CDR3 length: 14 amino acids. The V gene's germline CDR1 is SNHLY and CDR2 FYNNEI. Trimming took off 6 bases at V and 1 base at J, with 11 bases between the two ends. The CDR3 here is CASSNQGRTDTQYF. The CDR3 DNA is TGTGCCAGCAGCAACCAGGGCCGCACAGATACGCAGTATTTT.

CDR3: CASSSFPHWRGGITDTQYF. The DNA of the CDR3 is TGTGCCAGCAGCTCATTCCCCCATTGGCGGGGGGGTATCACAGATACGCAGTATTTT. The chain recombines TRBV7-6 with TRBJ2-3, with 9 bases matching TRBD2. The germline V gene encodes CDR1 SGHVS and CDR2 FNYEAQ. V was clipped by 4 bases and J by 2 bases; unmatched bases: 16. This CDR3 spans 19 amino acids.

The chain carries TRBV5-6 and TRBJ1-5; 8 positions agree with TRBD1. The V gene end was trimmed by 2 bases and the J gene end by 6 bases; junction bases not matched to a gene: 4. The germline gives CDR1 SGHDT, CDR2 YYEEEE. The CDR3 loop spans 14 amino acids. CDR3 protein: CASSFNRGAQPQHF. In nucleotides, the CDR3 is TGTGCCAGCAGCTTTAACAGGGGGGCTCAGCCCCAGCATTTT.